This passage covers 10 T cell receptor beta chains from one sample sequenced in a study of CXCR3-negative and CXCR3-positive naive CD8 T cells. The authors made the TRB cDNA libraries by 5' RACE using UMI labels. TCRdb re-called the 5' RACE reads and catalogs CDR3 proteins one per entry, DNA excluded. This sample's clone table lists about 26,000 distinct CDR3 sequences. The material sequenced was naive CXCR3- CD8+ T cells from blood. Sample subset: CD45RO-CCR7+CD27+CD95- naive CD8+ T cells lacking CXCR3 (TNR3-). The receptors were sampled from a human donor in good health. Some clones in this sample may be carry-over from other donors' samples.

This chain joins TRBV27 and TRBJ2-7. The CDR3 runs to 14 residues. In germline, CDR1 is MNHEY, CDR2 SMNVEV (reference sequence). The CDR3 sequence: CASSLMSQTYEQYF.

V and J are TRBV11-2 and TRBJ2-7; lacking DNA, the TRBD1 call made by TCRdb goes unchecked. Per the germline V gene, CDR1 is SGHAT and CDR2 is FQNNGV. There are 12 residues in the CDR3. The CDR3 region is CASSAGFDEQYF.

The J gene is TRBJ1-5, the V gene TRBV5-1. The CDR3 is made up of 15 amino acids. Germline CDR1 is SGHRS and CDR2 is YFSETQ. The CDR3 loop is CASSIGSGYDQPQHF.

CDR3 amino acids: CSVVGGDYEQYF. The J gene is TRBJ2-7, the V gene TRBV29-1. This CDR3 spans 12 amino acids. Germline values: CDR1 SQVTM, CDR2 ANQGSEA.

The genes are TRBV20-1 and TRBJ1-2. CDR1 and CDR2 (germline): DFQATT, SNEGSKA (reference sequence). CDR3 length: 16 residues. This chain's CDR3 is CSAIVPARIRGYGYTF.

The J gene is TRBJ2-1, the V gene TRBV4-3; the D call of TRBD1 rests on TCRdb alone, since no DNA is present to check it. Germline loops: CDR1 LGHNA, CDR2 YSLEER. The CDR3 length is 15 residues. This chain's CDR3 is CASSQEPYGGNEQFF.

This sequence joins TRBV4-1 and TRBJ2-7; TCRdb lists TRBD1, though no DNA is available to test this call. The germline gives CDR1 MGHRA, CDR2 YSYEKL. The CDR3 is 14 residues long. The CDR3 loop reads CASSQGTGTYEQYF.

The rearrangement uses TRBV20-1 and TRBJ2-5; TCRdb returns TRBD2, unconfirmable since there is no DNA. The CDR3 runs to 18 residues. Germline V gives CDR1 DFQATT, CDR2 SNEGSKA (reference sequence). CDR3 loop: CSALDVGLAGGHQETQYF.

The CDR3 here is CASSQGLVIEQYF. V gene TRBV4-2 combines with J gene TRBJ2-7; TCRdb reports TRBD2, a call that lacks DNA to check it against. Germline loops: CDR1 LGHNA, CDR2 YNFKEQ. CDR3 length equals 13 residues.

The genes are TRBV29-1 and TRBJ2-1; TCRdb returns TRBD1, unconfirmable since there is no DNA. Germline CDR1 and CDR2: SQVTM and ANQGSEA. The CDR3 totals 14 residues. CDR3 loop: CSYRILRSYNEQFF.